The subject of this entry is one T cell receptor beta chain. The source of the sample is a study of blood T cell repertoires in COVID-19. At the level of the study: T cells, B-cell-depleted T cells, or PBMCs provided the cDNA or gDNA that served as material.

Unmatched junction bases numbered 6, after V lost 5 bases and J lost 0 bases. CDR3 length: 16 residues. Germline V gene lookup returns CDR1 SGHTA and CDR2 FQGNSA. Assay used: immunoSEQ multiplex PCR; TCRdb lists only in-frame clones, some missing. The table lists more than 200,000 clones, about 80% of them singletons. J is TRBJ1-4 and V is TRBV7-2, with 7 bases fitting TRBD1. This sequence was found in a middle-aged man with active or convalescent COVID-19. Sequenced: peripheral blood. The CDR3 coding sequence is TGTGCCAGCAGCAAAGTAGGGACAGCAACTAATGAAAAACTGTTTTTT. Its protein product is CASSKVGTATNEKLFF.